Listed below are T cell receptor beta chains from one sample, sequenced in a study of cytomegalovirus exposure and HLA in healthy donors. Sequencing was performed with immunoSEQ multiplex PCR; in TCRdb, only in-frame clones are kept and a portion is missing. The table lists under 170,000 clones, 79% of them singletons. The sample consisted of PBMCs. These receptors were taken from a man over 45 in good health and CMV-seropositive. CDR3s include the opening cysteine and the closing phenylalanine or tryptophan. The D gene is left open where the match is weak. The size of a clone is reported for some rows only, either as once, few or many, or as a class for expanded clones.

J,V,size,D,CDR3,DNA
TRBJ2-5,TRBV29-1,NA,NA,CSVEGGGDPETQYF,TGCAGCGTTGAAGGCGGGGGCGACCCAGAGACCCAGTACTTC
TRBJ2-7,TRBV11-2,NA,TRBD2,CASSLGGQRLAGVRNEQYF,TGTGCCAGCAGCTTAGGGGGACAGAGACTAGCGGGAGTACGCAACGAGCAGTACTTC
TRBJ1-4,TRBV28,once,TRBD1,CASTEDRGLRKLFF,TGTGCCAGCACCGAAGACAGGGGGCTGCGAAAACTGTTTTTT
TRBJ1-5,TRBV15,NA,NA,CATSRYREQPQHF,TGTGCCACCAGCAGGTACAGGGAACAGCCCCAGCATTTT
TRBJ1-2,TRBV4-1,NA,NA,CASSDGGQEIYGYTF,TGCGCCAGCAGCGACGGGGGGCAGGAGATCTATGGCTACACCTTC
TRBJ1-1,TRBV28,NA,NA,CASRGEGNTEAFF,TGTGCCAGTAGGGGGGAGGGGAACACTGAAGCTTTCTTT
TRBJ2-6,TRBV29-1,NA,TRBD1,CSVFPSRAGTGGSGANVLTF,TGCAGCGTATTCCCATCCCGAGCCGGGACAGGGGGCTCTGGGGCCAACGTCCTGACTTTC
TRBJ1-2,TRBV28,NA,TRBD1,CASSLSWTGEVYGYTF,TGTGCCAGCAGTTTATCTTGGACAGGGGAGGTCTATGGCTACACCTTC
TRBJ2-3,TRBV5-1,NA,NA,CASSPEGWVADTQYF,TGCGCCAGCAGCCCTGAGGGATGGGTGGCAGATACGCAGTATTTT
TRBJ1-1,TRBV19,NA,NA,CASNGGYSNTEAFF,TGTGCCAGTAATGGGGGCTATTCGAACACTGAAGCTTTCTTT
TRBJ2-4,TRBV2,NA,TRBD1,CASSDDRGPLPMHF,TGTGCCAGCAGTGACGACAGGGGGCCTCTCCCGATGCACTTC
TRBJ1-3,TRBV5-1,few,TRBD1,CASSSDRASGNTIYF,TGCGCCAGCAGCTCCGACAGGGCCTCTGGAAACACCATATATTTT
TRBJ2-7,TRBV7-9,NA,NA,CASTLSSYEQYF,TGTGCCAGCACTCTAAGCTCCTACGAGCAGTACTTC
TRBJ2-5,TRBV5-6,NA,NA,CASSFYASQETQYF,TGTGCCAGCAGCTTCTACGCCTCCCAAGAGACCCAGTACTTC
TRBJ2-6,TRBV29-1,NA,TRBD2,CSVSFGGGGANVLTF,TGCAGCGTTAGCTTTGGGGGGGGAGGGGCCAACGTCCTGACTTTC
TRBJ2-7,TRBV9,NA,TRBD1,CASSVATGQGYEQYF,TGTGCCAGCAGCGTAGCTACGGGACAGGGCTACGAGCAGTACTTC
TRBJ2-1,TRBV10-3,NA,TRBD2,CAISVAGTYNEQFF,TGTGCCATCAGTGTAGCGGGAACCTACAATGAGCAGTTCTTC
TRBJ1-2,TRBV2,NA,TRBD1,CASNLNPGTGGLSF,TGTGCCAGCAACCTAAACCCGGGGACAGGGGGCCTCTCCTTC
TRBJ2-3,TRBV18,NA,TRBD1,CASSPPGQHSTDTQYF,TGTGCCAGCTCACCACCGGGACAGCATAGCACAGATACGCAGTATTTT
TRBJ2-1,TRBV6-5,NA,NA,CASRLVGGGNEQFF,TGTGCCAGCAGACTAGTGGGAGGGGGAAATGAGCAGTTCTTC
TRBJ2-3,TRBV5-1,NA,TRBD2,CASRSGLGADTQYF,TGCGCCAGCAGGTCGGGACTAGGGGCAGATACGCAGTATTTT
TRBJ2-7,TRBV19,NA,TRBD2,CASSSRGRSGSRAFEQYF,TGTGCCAGTAGTAGCAGGGGTCGTAGCGGGAGCAGGGCATTCGAGCAGTACTTC
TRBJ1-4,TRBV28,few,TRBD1,CASSAGTGGTWGKLFF,TGTGCCAGCAGTGCCGGGACAGGGGGTACCTGGGGAAAACTGTTTTTT
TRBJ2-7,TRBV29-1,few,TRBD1,CSVTGPQSYEQYF,TGCAGCGTGACAGGGCCCCAGTCCTACGAGCAGTACTTC
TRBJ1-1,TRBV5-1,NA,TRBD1,CASRRGTGGGTEAFF,TGCGCCAGCAGGAGAGGGACAGGGGGGGGGACTGAAGCTTTCTTT
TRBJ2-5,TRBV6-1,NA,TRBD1,CASSEAPLPGGRLTQYF,TGTGCCAGCAGTGAAGCTCCTCTGCCAGGGGGACGGTTGACCCAGTACTTC
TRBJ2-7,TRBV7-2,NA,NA,CASSLGLARPYEQYF,TGTGCCAGCAGCTTAGGACTGGCGCGGCCCTACGAGCAGTACTTC
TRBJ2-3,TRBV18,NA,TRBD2,CASSPSGGAGRDTDTQYF,TGTGCCAGCTCACCTTCGGGAGGTGCGGGCAGAGACACAGATACGCAGTATTTT
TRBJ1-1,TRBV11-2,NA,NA,CASSLVADTEAFF,TGTGCCAGCAGCTTAGTGGCGGACACTGAAGCTTTCTTT
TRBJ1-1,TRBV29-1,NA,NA,CSVEGPGARPTEAFF,TGCAGCGTTGAAGGCCCAGGGGCCAGGCCTACTGAAGCTTTCTTT
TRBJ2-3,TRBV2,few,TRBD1,CARGQGVSTDTQYF,TGTGCCAGGGGGCAGGGGGTTAGCACAGATACGCAGTATTTT
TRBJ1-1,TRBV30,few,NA,CAWSRGAVNTEAFF,TGTGCCTGGAGTCGGGGGGCGGTGAACACTGAAGCTTTCTTT